There are a few counts of the clone carrying this TCR beta chain. TCRdb reanalysed the RT-PCR reads using MiXCR and keeps one entry per CDR3 protein. The sample has about 680,000 distinct CDR3 sequences; approximately 15% are singletons. Sequencing was done on a sample of memory CD4+ T cells from blood. The receptor was isolated from a female donor in good health, serving as a healthy control.

The CDR3 sequence: CSATGWDEQYF. Here the CDR3 DNA reads TGCAGTGCTACAGGGTGGGACGAGCAGTACTTC. J is TRBJ2-7 and V is TRBV20-1; TRBD1 might be the D (5 bases). This CDR3 comprises 11 residues. Germline V gene lookup returns CDR1 DFQATT and CDR2 SNEGSKA (reference sequence). With 4 bases removed from V and 5 bases from J, the gap between germline ends came to 9 bases.